This T cell receptor (beta chain) stems from a study of blood T cell repertoires in COVID-19. Study as a whole: Italy, Spain and the United States were the sources of the convalescent and acute COVID-19 samples. The analysed material was cDNA or gDNA that came from T cells, B-cell-depleted T cells, or PBMCs.

This clone was seen just once. Original processing methods: Quantification of nucleated cells was approximated via reference gene primer amplification. The data were produced by immunoSEQ multiplex PCR, yet TCRdb's version contains in-frame clones alone and is incomplete. V and J calls and clone size are those listed in that table; D and trimming were worked out from the DNA. The sample consists of fewer than 300,000 clones, 87% of them appearing once. CDR1 and CDR2 from the germline V gene are MNHEY and SVGEGT. V was trimmed by 5 bases and J by 2 bases, leaving 21 bases between them. The CDR3 contains 17 residues.

The sequence derives from a woman aged 40 to 50 who had recovered from COVID-19. The sequenced sample was peripheral blood. The chain links TRBV6-2 or TRBV6-3 to TRBJ1-1; TRBD1 might be the D (5 bases). CDR3 nucleotides: TGTGCCAGCAGTCCGCGGCCGGGGAGGGGAGGAAACACTGAAGCTTTCTTT. Encoded protein: CASSPRPGRGGNTEAFF.